This section outlines one T cell receptor beta chain sequence together with its context. The data were obtained in a study of shared clonotypes between healthy human individuals. With 3 bases removed from V and 6 bases from J, the gap between germline ends came to 13 bases. In germline, CDR1 is KGHSH, CDR2 LQKENI. There are 14 residues in the CDR3. Profiled with immunoSEQ multiplex PCR; TCRdb holds only in-frame clones, not every one. In the table there are around 1 million clones, approximately 76% of which are singletons. Donors were healthy HIV-negative adults without recently reported acute infections or vaccinations.

The sample comprised memory CD4+ T cells sorted from blood. Subset denoted: CD45RA-negative fraction. This sequence joins TRBV18 and TRBJ2-3; no clear D gene. The receptor was derived from a young man in good health. The CDR3 here is CASSPLGSADTQYF. In DNA form, the CDR3 reads TGTGCCAGCTCACCGCTCGGAAGTGCGGATACGCAGTATTTT.